This TCR beta chain appears in the sequencing data of a study of T-cell memory formation after mild COVID-19. Across the study: In these data, TCR clusters were largely donor specific. Study conclusions and caveats: A second wave expanding day 15 to 37 was CD4+-biased; contracting clones were balanced. Mainly CM and EM harbored the contracting CD4+ clones; mainly EMRA harbored the CD8+ ones.

This clonotype has at least ten counts. What it binds is not known. V lost 0 bases and J lost 5, with 7 bases in between. This CDR3 contains 13 residues. From germline, CDR1 is MNHEY and CDR2 SVGAGI. TCR alpha and TCR beta cDNA libraries carrying sample barcodes and UMIs were produced by 5'RACE using constant-segment primers. Each CDR3 protein is one row after TCRdb ran MiXCR on the 5' RACE reads. The sample has around 35,000 distinct CDR3 sequences; just under 8% are singletons. The genes are TRBV6-5 and TRBJ1-2; D is uncertain. The sequence derives from a man between 18 and 29 years old who had mild COVID-19 (a few samples of this study predate the infection). Cell type and time point are not known. Sample: PBMCs or a T cell subset sorted from them (not recorded which). CDR3 loop: CASSYSSLYGYTF. The CDR3 region has the DNA TGTGCCAGCAGTTACTCTAGTCTATATGGCTACACCTTC.